Listed below are T cell receptor beta chains from one sample, sequenced in a study of OX40 agonist ivuxolimab in advanced cancers. Generated by immunoSEQ multiplex PCR, the TCRdb table keeps only in-frame clones and is missing some. Of around 140,000 clones listed, 75% to 95% are singletons. The source material was CD4+ or CD8+ T cells sorted from blood, sampled in a trial of the OX40 agonist ivuxolimab. These receptor sequences come from an adult with an advanced solid tumor such as melanoma, head and neck, liver or kidney cancer. The CDR3 runs from the conserved cysteine through the conserved F or W. A D gene is named only where the DNA matches it firmly. Clone size is stated in some rows and not others, as once, few, many or a class when expanded.

>17|NA|TRBV28|once|TRBJ1-4
TGTGCCAGCAGTATCACACCTCCCGGGACAACGAATGAAAAACTGTTTTTT
CASSITPPGTTNEKLFF
>14|NA|TRBV29-1|NA|TRBJ2-7
TGCAGCGTTGAAGATCCAGAGGGCCCCGACGAGCAGTACTTC
CSVEDPEGPDEQYF
>14|TRBD1|TRBV6-1|NA|TRBJ2-3
TGTGCCAGCATAAGGGACAGGGGGACAGATACGCAGTATTTT
CASIRDRGTDTQYF
>14|NA|TRBV11-2|NA|TRBJ2-7
TGTGCCAGCAGCTTAGGGGGCAGGGCCTACGAGCAGTACTTC
CASSLGGRAYEQYF
>15|TRBD1|TRBV5-6|NA|TRBJ1-1
TGTGCCAGCAGCTGGCGGGGGGACAGGTACACTGAAGCTTTCTTT
CASSWRGDRYTEAFF
>14|NA|TRBV5-1|NA|TRBJ1-1
TGCGCCAGCAGCGTCCCGACAGCGTACCCTGAAGCTTTCTTT
CASSVPTAYPEAFF
>16|TRBD2|TRBV5-1|NA|TRBJ2-3
TGCGCCAGCAGCCATGGGACTAGCGGTAGCACAGATACGCAGTATTTT
CASSHGTSGSTDTQYF
>15|NA|TRBV6-4|NA|TRBJ1-1
TGTGCCAGCAGTGAGTGGGGGGGGGTGAACACTGAAGCTTTCTTT
CASSEWGGVNTEAFF
>11|NA|TRBV5-1|NA|TRBJ2-5
TGCGCCAGCAGCGGCCAAGAGACCCAGTACTTC
CASSGQETQYF
>15|NA|TRBV6-6|NA|TRBJ1-5
TGTGCCAGCAGTTTAGCCCTAGGGGACAATCAGCCCCAGCATTTT
CASSLALGDNQPQHF
>12|TRBD1|TRBV6-6|NA|TRBJ2-7
TGTGCCATTTCCGGGACAGCTTACGAGCAGTACTTC
CAISGTAYEQYF
>14|NA|TRBV5-4|NA|TRBJ2-5
TGTGCCAGCAGCTCCCAACAGGGTCAAGAGACCCAGTACTTC
CASSSQQGQETQYF
>12|NA|TRBV28|NA|TRBJ1-1
TGTGCCAGCAGTCCCCAGTTGACTGAAGCTTTCTTT
CASSPQLTEAFF
>14|TRBD1|TRBV7-9|once|TRBJ2-2
TGTGCCAGCAGCCCGGGACAGGGACCCGGGGAGCTGTTTTTT
CASSPGQGPGELFF
>14|TRBD1|TRBV9|NA|TRBJ1-4
TGTGCCAGCAGCGAAACAGGGGGCATCGAAAAACTGTTTTTT
CASSETGGIEKLFF
>15|NA|TRBV7-2|NA|TRBJ2-1
TGTGCCAGCAGCTTACAGGCGGGCGCCGGCGATGAGCAGTTCTTC
CASSLQAGAGDEQFF
>10|NA|TRBV28|once|TRBJ1-2
TGTGCCAGCAGTCAGTATGGCTACACCTTC
CASSQYGYTF
>11|NA|TRBV20-1|NA|TRBJ1-1
TGCAGTGCTAGGGTGGGATCCATTATTTTCTTT
CSARVGSIIFF
>15|NA|TRBV19|few|TRBJ1-5
TGTGCCAGTCAATCCCTCGGTGGGAGCAATCAGCCCCAGCATTTT
CASQSLGGSNQPQHF
>14|NA|TRBV5-1|NA|TRBJ1-1
TGCGCCAGTTCCCTAGGGGAGGGAAACACTGAAGCTTTCTTT
CASSLGEGNTEAFF
>14|NA|TRBV4-3|NA|TRBJ2-1
TGCGCCAGCAGCCAAGGGAACGCCCCCGATGAGCAGTTCTTC
CASSQGNAPDEQFF
>16|NA|TRBV7-2|once|TRBJ2-7
TGTGCCAGCAGCATGCTTGGTGGACCCTTGACCTACGAGCAGTACTTC
CASSMLGGPLTYEQYF
>14|NA|TRBV6-5|once|TRBJ1-5
TGTGCCAGCAGCTTAAGGGGGAGCAATCAGCCCCAGCATTTT
CASSLRGSNQPQHF
>14|NA|TRBV28|NA|TRBJ1-3
TGTGCCAGCAGTTTCCCAGGGTCTGGAAACACCATATATTTT
CASSFPGSGNTIYF
>16|NA|TRBV5-1|NA|TRBJ2-7
TGCGCCAGCAGCCGAAATGAACGGGAGCCCACCTACGAGCAGTACTTC
CASSRNEREPTYEQYF
>15|NA|TRBV28|NA|TRBJ2-7
TGTGCCAGCAGTTTCCGCTCACAGGGACCCTACGAGCAGTACTTC
CASSFRSQGPYEQYF
>15|TRBD2|TRBV6-5|NA|TRBJ2-2
TGTGCCAGCAGTTACTATACTAGCGTCACCGGGGAGCTGTTTTTT
CASSYYTSVTGELFF
>15|NA|TRBV19|NA|TRBJ2-2
TGTGCCAGTAGTATTCGGCAGGGCTACACCGGGGAGCTGTTTTTT
CASSIRQGYTGELFF
>16|NA|TRBV5-6|NA|TRBJ2-4
TGTGCCAGCAGCTTGGACAACTACCTAGCCAAAAACATTCAGTACTTC
CASSLDNYLAKNIQYF
>15|TRBD2|TRBV9|once|TRBJ2-3
TGTGCCAGCAGCGTAGTCTCGGGAGGGGGAGATACGCAGTATTTT
CASSVVSGGGDTQYF
>13|NA|TRBV6-5|NA|TRBJ2-5
TGTGCCAGCCGACCTCCTGGCGGGGAGACCCAGTACTTC
CASRPPGGETQYF
>15|TRBD2|TRBV19|NA|TRBJ2-1
TGTGCCAGTAGTATAGCTAGCGGGCTCCCTAATGAGCAGTTCTTC
CASSIASGLPNEQFF
>14|NA|TRBV9|NA|TRBJ2-7
TGTGCCAGCAGCGTAGGGGGGGATTCCTACGAGCAGTACTTC
CASSVGGDSYEQYF
>14|NA|TRBV5-1|NA|TRBJ1-2
TGCGCCAGCAGCAATGAGGGGTATAACTATGGCTACACCTTC
CASSNEGYNYGYTF
>15|TRBD1|TRBV7-6|NA|TRBJ2-7
TGTGCCAGCAGCTTAGCGCCGGGACAGCCCTACGAGCAGTACTTC
CASSLAPGQPYEQYF
>17|TRBD2|TRBV27|few|TRBJ2-1
TGTGCCAGCAGTCCACTCCTAGCGGGAGGTTCGAGTGATGAGCAGTTCTTC
CASSPLLAGGSSDEQFF
>17|TRBD2|TRBV28|NA|TRBJ2-1
TGTGCCAGCAGGAATAGCGGGAGTATACGGTTGGGCAATGAGCAGTTCTTC
CASRNSGSIRLGNEQFF
>14|NA|TRBV9|NA|TRBJ2-3
TGTGCCAGCAGCGTTATTAGAAGCACAGATACGCAGTATTTT
CASSVIRSTDTQYF
>14|NA|TRBV19|NA|TRBJ1-3
TGTGCCAGTAGGCCGGGGGTCTCTGGAAACACCATATATTTT
CASRPGVSGNTIYF
>15|TRBD2|TRBV11-3|NA|TRBJ2-2
TGTGCCAGCAGTTTCAGCGGGAGTGAGGCCGGGGAGCTGTTTTTT
CASSFSGSEAGELFF
>16|NA|TRBV18|NA|TRBJ2-7
TGTGCCAGCTCGCCGGGCCAAGCGGAGAGATTCTACGAGCAGTACTTC
CASSPGQAERFYEQYF
>16|TRBD2|TRBV19|once|TRBJ2-2
TGTGCCAGTAGTATAGATAGCGGGAGGCCGACCGGGGAGCTGTTTTTT
CASSIDSGRPTGELFF
>12|NA|TRBV18|NA|TRBJ2-3
TGTGCCAGCTCACCGTTCACAGATACGCAGTATTTT
CASSPFTDTQYF
>13|TRBD1|TRBV25-1|once|TRBJ1-1
TGTGCCAGTACCCGACAGGGGCAGACTGAAGCTTTCTTT
CASTRQGQTEAFF
>16|TRBD2|TRBV11-2|NA|TRBJ2-2
TGTGCCAGCAGACCCTCTCGCGGGAGGAAAACCGGGGAGCTGTTTTTT
CASRPSRGRKTGELFF
>12|NA|TRBV7-6|NA|TRBJ2-7
TGTGCCAGCAGCTTGAGTCGGGAAGAGCAGTACTTC
CASSLSREEQYF
>18|NA|TRBV18|NA|TRBJ1-5
TGTGCCAGCTCACTAGAGATGACGGGCCAATATAGCAATCAGCCCCAGCATTTT
CASSLEMTGQYSNQPQHF
>14|TRBD2|TRBV6-1|NA|TRBJ2-7
TGTGCCAGCAGGGACCGGGGGGTCCGGTACGAGCAGTACTTC
CASRDRGVRYEQYF
>14|NA|TRBV5-1|NA|TRBJ1-1
TGCGCCAGCAGCTTTTACCAAGGGGGCACTGAAGCTTTCTTT
CASSFYQGGTEAFF
>14|NA|TRBV30|NA|TRBJ2-3
TGTGCCTGGAGTGTACCCAGTGGCGCAGATACGCAGTATTTT
CAWSVPSGADTQYF
>13|NA|TRBV14|NA|TRBJ2-3
TGTGCCAGCAGCCAAGATTTTAAGCGGGCGCAGTATTTT
CASSQDFKRAQYF
>11|NA|TRBV19|few|TRBJ1-1
TGTGCCACCCGGGGTGGCGGGGCAGCTTTCTTT
CATRGGGAAFF
>14|NA|TRBV18|NA|TRBJ2-5
TGTGCCAGCTCACCACCCCGGATTACAGAGACCCAGTACTTC
CASSPPRITETQYF
>14|TRBD1|TRBV11-2|few|TRBJ1-1
TGTGCCAGCAGCGGTGGACAGGGTGACACTGAAGCTTTCTTT
CASSGGQGDTEAFF
>13|NA|TRBV10-3|NA|TRBJ2-1
TGTGCCATCAATGGGGGACATAACAATGAGCAGTTCTTC
CAINGGHNNEQFF
>11|NA|TRBV28|NA|TRBJ2-1
TGTGCCAGTCCGCGCGGCGATGAGCAGTTCTTC
CASPRGDEQFF
>19|NA|TRBV11-3|NA|TRBJ1-1
TGTGCCAGCAGCTTAGCCAGAGGGGTCCCCCCGACCGGGAACACTGAAGCTTTCTTT
CASSLARGVPPTGNTEAFF